This entry lists 7 T cell receptor beta chains sequenced from one sample in a study of blood T cell repertoires in COVID-19. Produced via immunoSEQ multiplex PCR; TCRdb's table is partial and in-frame only. The sample lists 200,000 to 250,000 clones; about 90% were seen once. The source material was peripheral blood. The receptors were sampled from a man at least 80 years old with acute or convalescent COVID-19.

This chain uses TRBV7-9 with TRBJ2-5, with D possibly TRBD2 on 6 matching bases. V shed 5 bases and J shed 1 base, with 14 bases lying between them. The CDR3 sequence is 15 residues long. Germline V gene lookup returns CDR1 SEHNR and CDR2 FQNEAQ (reference sequence). The CDR3 DNA reads as TGTGCCAGCAGCCCCCGCCGGGACTCCCAAGAGACCCAGTACTTC. Its translation: CASSPRRDSQETQYF.

The chain links TRBV29-1 to TRBJ1-1; 11 nucleotides match TRBD1. J lost 1 base, V lost 5 bases, and 6 bases had no gene match. The CDR3 covers 15 residues. Germline CDR1 reads SQVTM; CDR2 reads ANQGSEA. The CDR3 is CSVWTGGVWNTEAFF. The CDR3 region has the DNA TGCAGCGTTTGGACAGGGGGCGTGTGGAACACTGAAGCTTTCTTT.

V gene TRBV28 combines with J gene TRBJ2-7, with TRBD2 matching over 12 bases. Looked up from germline, CDR1 is MDHEN and CDR2 is SYDVKM. The CDR3 length is 16 residues. J was trimmed by 1 base and V by 5 bases; bases with no gene match: 6. CDR3 DNA sequence: TGTGCCAGCAGTCTAGCGGGAGGGAGGGTTTCCTACGAGCAGTACTTC. Its translation is CASSLAGGRVSYEQYF.

The V and J genes are TRBV28 and TRBJ2-5, with TRBD1 matching over 9 bases. The germline V gene has CDR1 MDHEN and CDR2 SYDVKM. CDR3 length equals 15 residues. With 6 bases clipped from V and 2 bases from J, the junction kept 7 bases outside the gene matches. This chain's CDR3 is CASRGSGQGQETQYF. In DNA, the CDR3 is TGTGCCAGCAGAGGGTCCGGACAGGGGCAAGAGACCCAGTACTTC. Complete variable domain (other parts from reference TRBV28 and TRBJ2-5): DVKVTQSSRYLVKRTGEKVFLECVQDMDHENMFWYRQDPGLGLRLIYFSYDVKMKEKGDIPEGYSVSREKKERFSLILESASTNQTSMYLCASRGSGQGQETQYFGPGTRLLVL.

A few counts support this clone. The gene calls are TRBV27 and TRBJ1-4, with 9 bases lining up with TRBD1. V shed 4 bases, J shed 6 bases, and the junction held 3 bases outside the gene matches. This CDR3 comprises 14 residues. In germline, CDR1 is MNHEY, CDR2 SMNVEV (reference sequence). CDR3 in amino acids: CASSSTGGDEKLFF. DNA of the CDR3: TGTGCCAGCAGTTCAACAGGGGGCGATGAAAAACTGTTTTTT.

J is TRBJ2-3 and V is TRBV9; D unclear. V was pared by 0 bases and J by 2 bases, with 7 bases between. The CDR3 runs 14 residues. Germline assignment: CDR1 SGDLS and CDR2 YYNGEE. CDR3 DNA sequence: TGTGCCAGCAGCGTAGGGCCCGACACAGATACGCAGTATTTT. Residues: CASSVGPDTDTQYF. The full variable domain, in which reference TRBV9 and TRBJ2-3 provide the parts outside the CDR3, is DSGVTQTPKHLITATGQRVTLRCSPRSGDLSVYWYQQSLDQGLQFLIQYYNGEERAKGNILERFSAQQFPDLHSELNLSSLELGDSALYFCASSVGPDTDTQYFGPGTRLTVL.

This chain uses TRBV24-1 with TRBJ2-7, with D possibly TRBD1 on 6 matching bases. The CDR3 contains 15 residues. Per germline, CDR1 KGHDR and CDR2 SFDVKD. Trimming stripped 3 bases from V and 10 bases from J, with 21 bases between. The CDR3 sequence is CATSDTSRTAWGQYF. CDR3 in DNA: TGTGCCACCAGTGATACGTCCCGGACAGCCTGGGGTCAGTACTTC.